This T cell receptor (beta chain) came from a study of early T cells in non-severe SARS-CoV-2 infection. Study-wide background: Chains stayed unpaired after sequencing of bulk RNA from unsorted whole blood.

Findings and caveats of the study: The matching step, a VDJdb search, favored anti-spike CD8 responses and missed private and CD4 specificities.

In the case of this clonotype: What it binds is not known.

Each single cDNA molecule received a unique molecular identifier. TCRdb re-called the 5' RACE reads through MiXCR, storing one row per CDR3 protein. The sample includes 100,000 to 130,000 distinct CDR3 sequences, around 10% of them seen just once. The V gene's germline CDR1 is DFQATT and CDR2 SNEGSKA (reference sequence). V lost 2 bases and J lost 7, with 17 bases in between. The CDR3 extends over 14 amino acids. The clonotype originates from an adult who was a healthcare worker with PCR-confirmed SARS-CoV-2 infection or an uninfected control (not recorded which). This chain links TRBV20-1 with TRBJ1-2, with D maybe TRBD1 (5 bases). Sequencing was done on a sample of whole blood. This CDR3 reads CSARRPGMGVGYTF. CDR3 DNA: TGCAGTGCTAGACGTCCGGGGATGGGGGTTGGCTACACCTTC.